These 24 T cell receptor beta chains originate from one sample sequenced in a study of blood T cell repertoires in COVID-19. The data were produced by immunoSEQ multiplex PCR, yet TCRdb's version contains in-frame clones alone and is incomplete. The data contain about 100,000 clones, roughly 87% of them singletons. Source material: peripheral blood. These TCRs come from a man aged 25 to 40 in a cohort sampled during active COVID-19.

The chain carries TRBV15 and TRBJ1-2; 7 bases are a match to TRBD1. The CDR3 length is 17 residues. CDR1 LNHNV and CDR2 YYDKDF come from the germline V gene (reference sequence). V lost 0 bases, J lost 1 base, and 8 bases stayed unmatched. CDR3 amino acids: CATSRDPDRVRNYGYTF. DNA for the CDR3: TGTGCCACCAGCAGAGATCCCGACAGGGTTCGTAACTATGGCTACACCTTC.

The rearrangement links TRBV28 to TRBJ1-5; D uncertain. The CDR3 spans 13 residues. Between the trimmed V and J ends, which lost 6 bases and 0 bases, there was a span of 6 bases. Per the germline V gene, CDR1 is MDHEN and CDR2 is SYDVKM. CDR3 sequence reads: CASSGDSNQPQHF. CDR3 in DNA: TGTGCCAGCAGCGGAGATAGCAATCAGCCCCAGCATTTT.

V usage is TRBV4-2 and J usage is TRBJ1-5, with 9 positions matching TRBD1. This CDR3 has 15 residues. CDR1 and CDR2 (germline): LGHNA, YNFKEQ. V lost 1 base to trimming and J lost 6 bases; unmatched junction nucleotides: 4. The CDR3 DNA is TGTGCCAGCAGCCAAGCTACAGGGGGCGGTCAGCCCCAGCATTTT. It encodes CASSQATGGGQPQHF.

This clone was observed once. The V call is TRBV4-1, the J call TRBJ2-3, with 7 bases matching TRBD2. V shed 4 bases and J 0 bases; nucleotides not matched to a gene: 10. The CDR3 is made up of 17 amino acids. Germline V gives CDR1 MGHRA, CDR2 YSYEKL. CDR3 DNA sequence: TGCGCCAGCAGCCGAGACCTAGCGGCGCTTAGCACAGATACGCAGTATTTT. As protein: CASSRDLAALSTDTQYF.

V usage is TRBV6-5 and J usage is TRBJ1-1; D is uncertain. The V end lost 4 bases, the J end lost 0 bases, and 3 bases lay between the germline ends. Germline V gene data show CDR1 as MNHEY and CDR2 as SVGAGI. This CDR3 has 12 residues. CDR3 in amino acids: CASSSVNTEAFF. The CDR3 DNA is TGTGCCAGCAGTTCAGTGAACACTGAAGCTTTCTTT.

The genes are TRBV18 and TRBJ2-7, with 7 positions matching TRBD1. The V gene end was trimmed by 5 bases and the J gene end by 3 bases; junction bases not matched to a gene: 7. CDR1 is KGHSH and CDR2 is LQKENI in the germline V gene. The CDR3 sequence is 14 residues long. This chain's CDR3 is CASSSTGKNYEQYF. DNA for the CDR3: TGTGCCAGCTCATCGACAGGGAAAAACTACGAGCAGTACTTC.

V and J are TRBV19 and TRBJ1-5; the D is unclear. Germline V gives CDR1 LNHDA, CDR2 SQIVND (reference sequence). Trimming took 0 bases from V and 7 from J, leaving 13 bases between them. The CDR3 is 15 amino acids. The CDR3 is CASSIDSTSLQPQHF. The CDR3 DNA reads as TGTGCCAGTAGTATAGATTCCACTTCCCTGCAGCCCCAGCATTTT.

The V gene is TRBV4-3, the J gene TRBJ2-5, with TRBD1 as a possible D gene (6 bases). Germline values: CDR1 LGHNA, CDR2 YSLEER. The CDR3 contains 15 residues. Trimming cost V 0 bases and J 5 bases, with 13 bases left between them. The CDR3 loop is CASSQDLGQGETQYF. Here the CDR3 DNA reads TGCGCCAGCAGCCAAGATCTAGGCCAGGGGGAGACCCAGTACTTC.

The chain combines TRBV27 with TRBJ2-5; 7 bases align to TRBD1. This CDR3 is 14 amino acids long. The ends lost 5 bases at V and 11 bases at J; junction bases unmatched: 14. Germline V gene sequence: CDR1 MNHEY, CDR2 SMNVEV (reference sequence). The CDR3 coding sequence is TGTGCCAGCAGTAAGATCGGGACAGCCTTCAAGCAGTACTTC. Its protein is CASSKIGTAFKQYF.

J is TRBJ2-7 and V is TRBV6-5, with no clear D. The V end was cut by 6 bases, the J end by 3 bases, with 18 bases between. The CDR3 sequence is 15 residues long. CDR1 is MNHEY and CDR2 is SVGAGI in the germline V gene. This CDR3 reads CASSYGPNGIYEQYF. CDR3 nucleotide sequence: TGTGCCAGCAGCTACGGGCCAAACGGAATCTACGAGCAGTACTTC.

The chain links TRBV5-1 to TRBJ1-5; D ambiguous. The length of the CDR3 is 15 residues. V lost 0 bases and J lost 7, with 14 bases in between. Germline CDR1 is SGHRS and CDR2 is YFSETQ. The CDR3 reads CASSLGSGSGQPQHF. CDR3 nucleotide sequence: TGCGCCAGCAGCTTGGGTTCAGGTTCAGGACAGCCCCAGCATTTT.

The rearrangement links TRBV10-3 to TRBJ2-2; TRBD1 agrees at 12 bases. The CDR3 has 16 amino acids. V trimming: 10 bases; J trimming: 6 bases; junction bases outside the gene matches: 12. The germline gives CDR1 ENHRY, CDR2 SYGVKD. The CDR3, as DNA: TGTGCCACCCTTTGGGACAGGGGGCGTAAGTCCGGGGAGCTGTTTTTT. Protein sequence: CATLWDRGRKSGELFF.

The rearrangement joins TRBV29-1 to TRBJ1-2; no clear D gene. The CDR3 totals 14 residues. V lost 0 bases and J lost 7, with 15 bases in between. From germline, CDR1 is SQVTM and CDR2 ANQGSEA. The CDR3 here is CSVEDPADAGGYTF. CDR3 nucleotides: TGCAGCGTTGAAGATCCGGCGGACGCGGGTGGCTACACCTTC.

V and J are TRBV6-5 and TRBJ1-2; TRBD1 is a possible D gene (6 bases). The germline V gene has CDR1 MNHEY and CDR2 SVGAGI. The V gene lost 2 bases and the J gene lost 5 bases, with 12 bases spanning the gap. This CDR3 region has 14 residues. Here the CDR3 DNA reads TGTGCCAGCAGTTACACTACAGGGAGTTATGGCTACACCTTC. Its protein is CASSYTTGSYGYTF.

This chain connects TRBV6-6 to TRBJ1-1; D gene uncertain. V gave up 0 bases and J gave up 5 bases, with 7 bases separating them. Germline V CDR1 and CDR2: MNHNY, SVGAGI (reference sequence). The CDR3 covers 13 residues. CDR3 nucleotide sequence: TGTGCCAGCAGTTACTCCCAATTGACTGAAGCTTTCTTT. Amino acids: CASSYSQLTEAFF.

The chain recombines TRBV9 with TRBJ2-3; unclear D gene. Per the germline V gene, CDR1 is SGDLS and CDR2 is YYNGEE. The CDR3 loop spans 16 amino acids. Trimming cost V 0 bases and J 0 bases, with 11 bases left between them. This CDR3 is CASSVATGGSTDTQYF. In DNA form, the CDR3 reads TGTGCCAGCAGCGTAGCTACCGGCGGTAGCACAGATACGCAGTATTTT.

The chain is built from TRBV19 and TRBJ1-2, with 7 bases identical to TRBD1. Trimming took 6 bases from V and 7 from J; bases not matched to a gene: 8. CDR1 LNHDA and CDR2 SQIVND come from the germline V gene (reference sequence). The CDR3 is made up of 13 amino acids. CDR3 region: CASRKQGLGGYTF. Here the CDR3 DNA reads TGTGCCAGTAGAAAACAGGGGCTAGGTGGCTACACCTTC.

The chain employs TRBV28 and TRBJ2-7; 8 nucleotides match TRBD1. The CDR3 has 14 amino acids. Germline V CDR1 and CDR2: MDHEN, SYDVKM. The V and J ends lost 3 bases and 4 bases, in that order; junction bases with no gene match: 5. The CDR3 bases are TGTGCCAGCAGTTTGGCAGGGGGCGGGTACGAGCAGTACTTC. Amino acid sequence: CASSLAGGGYEQYF.

The chain uses TRBV11-3 and TRBJ2-3; possibly TRBD2 for D (7 bases). Germline values: CDR1 SGHNT, CDR2 YENEEA. V gave up 5 bases and J gave up 0 bases, with 15 bases separating them. The CDR3 spans 16 residues. CDR3 nucleotide sequence: TGTGCCAGCAGCCGACGGGGGGACACTAGCACAGATACGCAGTATTTT. This translates into CASSRRGDTSTDTQYF.

J is TRBJ2-1 and V is TRBV6-5; the match to TRBD1 covers 9 bases. This CDR3 is built from 14 residues. V dropped 7 bases and J dropped 6; count of bases not matched to a gene: 7. Germline CDR1 is MNHEY and CDR2 is SVGAGI. CDR3: CASNPGQGLNEQFF. The CDR3 bases are TGTGCCAGCAACCCGGGACAGGGCCTCAATGAGCAGTTCTTC.

This clone was recorded once. Other DNA sequences from this sample encode an identical CDR3 as well. The chain couples TRBV19 to TRBJ1-1, with a weak D call TRBD1 (6 bases). V was clipped by 5 bases and J by 8 bases, with 12 bases between them. Germline V lookup: CDR1 LNHDA, CDR2 SQIVND (reference sequence). The CDR3 runs to 12 residues. The CDR3 region has the DNA TGTGCCAGTAGTCCACAGACAGGAGAAGCTTTCTTT. Translation: CASSPQTGEAFF.

The chain uses TRBV7-2 and TRBJ1-2, with unresolved D. This CDR3 is 14 amino acids long. Germline CDR1 reads SGHTA; CDR2 reads FQGNSA. Deletions cut 4 bases from V and 8 bases from J, with 17 bases between. The CDR3: CASSSERGGKGYTF. DNA for the CDR3: TGTGCCAGCAGCTCGGAGCGGGGAGGAAAGGGCTACACCTTC.

V and J are TRBV7-9 and TRBJ2-3; 7 positions match TRBD1. The CDR3 has 16 residues. Germline loops: CDR1 SEHNR, CDR2 FQNEAQ (reference sequence). V was pared by 3 bases and J by 2 bases, with 8 bases of the junction left unmatched. The CDR3 loop reads CASSFGVRGLTDTQYF. DNA for the CDR3: TGTGCCAGCAGCTTTGGGGTGAGGGGGCTCACAGATACGCAGTATTTT.

The rearrangement uses TRBV27 and TRBJ2-2; 9 positions agree with TRBD2. Germline V CDR1 and CDR2: MNHEY, SMNVEV (reference sequence). This CDR3 region has 16 residues. Trimming removed 6 bases from V and 7 bases from J; junction bases left unmatched: 12. For the CDR3, the DNA is TGTGCCAGCAGAGCAGCGGGGGGACCTCGTCACGGGGAGCTGTTTTTT. Translated: CASRAAGGPRHGELFF.